This TCR beta chain was recorded in a study of shared clonotypes between healthy human individuals. Across the whole study: Three plates were used per donor for CD4 naive, three for CD4 memory, two for CD8 naive and one for CD8 memory. General study results and limits: Collection of samples was limited to blood; tissue repertoires likely differ. Estimated richness was generally greater in naive than memory subsets.

The CDR3 spans 14 residues. The ends lost 5 bases at V and 11 bases at J; junction bases unmatched: 14. CDR1 and CDR2 (germline): MDHEN, SYDVKM. In the case of this clone: Its cognate antigen is unknown.

Profiling relied on immunoSEQ multiplex PCR, and the TCRdb table lists in-frame clones only, not all of them. Of around 990,000 clones detected, 77% appear once; the ten largest clones hold 0.89%. Partitioning of CD4+ cells yielded a CD45RA+ naive subset and a CD45RA-negative memory subset. This sequence originates from a man aged 18 to 30 in good health. Some clones in this sample may be carry-over from other donors' samples. The chain couples TRBV28 to TRBJ1-2, with 7 bases identical to TRBD1. The source material was memory CD4+ T cells from PBMCs. The subset was: CD45RA-negative fraction. The CDR3 is CASSTTGDSMAYTF. DNA for the CDR3: TGTGCCAGCAGTACCACAGGGGACTCTATGGCTTACACCTTC.